This TCR beta chain was recorded in a study of T cells in Graves' hyperthyroidism and ophthalmopathy. TCR beta CDR3 sequences were amplified from RNA transcripts. HTBI primers drove first-round RT-PCR of the TCR CDR3. A single record per CDR3 protein comes from TCRdb applying MiXCR to the multiplex PCR reads. The sample shows 400,000 to 600,000 distinct CDR3 sequences, 16% of them seen only once. Patients showing uncontrolled infection, other autoimmune disease, pregnancy or lactation were ineligible. The PBMCs studied were ones that came from 8.5 to 10 ml fresh peripheral blood. Study-level findings and limits: The model foresaw ophthalmopathy a median around 6 months prior to onset. A 13 V-J model separated ophthalmopathy from stable hyperthyroidism.

Turning to this clonotype: Its target is unknown.

This sequence was found in a woman aged 25 to 39 with Graves' ophthalmopathy. The sample comprised blood.

The CDR3 sequence: CSVGGTFKNIQYF. CDR3 DNA sequence: TGCAGCGTTGGCGGGACGTTCAAAAACATTCAGTACTTC. The chain has TRBV29-1 and TRBJ2-4, with TRBD2 as a possible D gene (6 bases). The CDR3 spans 13 residues. V lost 4 bases, J lost 3 bases, and 10 bases lay in between. Germline-derived CDR1 and CDR2 are SQVTM and ANQGSEA.